This TCR beta chain is from a study of blood T cells in healthy people across ages. Study findings and constraints: Naive T cell percentage and TCR beta diversity correlated strongly. Naive CD4+ cells and diversity were both higher in long-lived donors than in aged donors.

Germline CDR1 is KGHSH and CDR2 is LQKENI. The V end lost 0 bases, the J end lost 13 bases, and 19 bases lay between the germline ends. This CDR3 spans 15 amino acids. Through a sample-barcoded 5' primer and a J-beta primer mix, a second PCR was run for about 7 to 12 cycles. TCRdb reanalysed the 5' RACE reads using MiXCR and keeps one entry per CDR3 protein. The table lists around 1,500,000 distinct CDR3 sequences, roughly 27% of them singletons. Points on this clonotype: Its antigen is unidentified.

What was sequenced was blood. J is TRBJ2-1 and V is TRBV18; D might be TRBD1 (6 bases). The TCR sequence derives from a woman aged 25 to 39 in good health. The DNA for the CDR3 is TGTGCCAGCTCACCACCGGGGGCCGTCCAAGAGACCCAGTTCTTC. Its protein product is CASSPPGAVQETQFF. Variable domain in full (rest from reference TRBV18 and TRBJ2-1): NAGVMQNPRHLVRRRGQEARLRCSPMKGHSHVYWYRQLPEEGLKFMVYLQKENIIDESGMPKERFSAEFPKEGPSILRIQQVVRGDSAAYFCASSPPGAVQETQFFGPGTRLTVL.